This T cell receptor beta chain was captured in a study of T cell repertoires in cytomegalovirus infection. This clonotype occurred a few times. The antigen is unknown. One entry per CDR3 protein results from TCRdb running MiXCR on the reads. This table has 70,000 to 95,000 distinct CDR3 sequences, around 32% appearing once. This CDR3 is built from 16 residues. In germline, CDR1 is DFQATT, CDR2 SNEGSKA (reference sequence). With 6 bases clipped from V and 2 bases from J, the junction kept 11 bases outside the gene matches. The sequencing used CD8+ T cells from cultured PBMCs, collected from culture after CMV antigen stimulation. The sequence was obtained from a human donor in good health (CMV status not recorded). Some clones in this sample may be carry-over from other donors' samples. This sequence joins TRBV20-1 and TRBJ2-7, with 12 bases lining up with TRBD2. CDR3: CSARKTSGGSTYEQYF. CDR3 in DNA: TGCAGTGCCAGAAAGACTAGCGGGGGTTCCACCTACGAGCAGTACTTC.